This T cell receptor (beta chain) was sequenced during a study of Graves' ophthalmopathy and Graves' hyperthyroidism. Whole-study results and caveats: Blood contained most expanded thyroid clonotypes exceeding 0.001 frequency.

RNA transcripts provided the template for amplifying TCR beta CDR3 regions. A first-round RT-PCR used HTBI primers, followed by a second-round multiplex PCR. One entry per CDR3 protein, called by TCRdb with MiXCR from the multiplex PCR reads. The repertoire holds about 700,000 distinct CDR3 sequences, with roughly 41% as singletons. As for this clonotype: Its matching antigen is unknown.

Other autoimmune diseases, uncontrolled infections, pregnancy or lactation led to the exclusion of patients. Diagnosis used clinical symptoms, serum thyroxine, TRAb, thyroid ultrasound and orbital computed tomography. The CDR3 sequence is 13 residues long. Germline CDR1 is SGDLS and CDR2 is YYNGEE. V was cut by 7 bases and J by 8 bases, with 18 bases left in between. Sequences were obtained from peripheral blood. This sequence joins TRBV9 and TRBJ1-2; D remains ambiguous. The sequence derives from an adult man with Graves' ophthalmopathy. CDR3 nucleotides: TGTGCCAGCTCACCATGGTCGGGGAGGGGCTACACCTTC. Translating gives CASSPWSGRGYTF.